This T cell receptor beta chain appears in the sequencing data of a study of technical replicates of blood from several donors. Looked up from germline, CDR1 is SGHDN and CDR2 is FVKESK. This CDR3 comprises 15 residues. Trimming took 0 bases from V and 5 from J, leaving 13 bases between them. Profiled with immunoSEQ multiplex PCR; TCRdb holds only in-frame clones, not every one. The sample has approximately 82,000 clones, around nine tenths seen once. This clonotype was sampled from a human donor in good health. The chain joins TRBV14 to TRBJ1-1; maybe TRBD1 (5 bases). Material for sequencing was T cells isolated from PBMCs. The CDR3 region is CASSQDFAGLTEAFF. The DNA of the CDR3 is TGTGCCAGCAGCCAAGATTTTGCAGGGCTTACTGAAGCTTTCTTT.